Given below is one T cell receptor beta chain in context. The sample holds other DNA sequences that translate to the same CDR3. Each patient experienced a relapse that followed autologous stem cell transplantation, and brentuximab vedotin exposure varied. These data are taken from a study of PD-1 blockade in classical Hodgkin lymphoma. Sequenced by immunoSEQ multiplex PCR; TCRdb stores in-frame clones only, minus some. The table lists around 40,000 clones, 70% to 80% of them singletons. V was cut by 2 bases and J by 1 base, with 10 bases left in between. The CDR3 length is 14 residues. Germline V gives CDR1 SGDLS, CDR2 YYNGEE.

The sequencing here drew on peripheral blood mononuclear cells (PBMCs), taken at baseline. The receptor was derived from a human donor with classical Hodgkin lymphoma. The rearrangement uses TRBV9 and TRBJ2-7; possible D gene TRBD2, 6 bases. The CDR3 sequence: CASSVYGGSYEQYF. The CDR3 region has the DNA TGTGCCAGCAGCGTTTACGGGGGTTCCTACGAGCAGTACTTC.